The 20 T cell receptor beta chains listed next were all sequenced from one sample in a study of control samples from healthy donors and cancer patients. Measured with immunoSEQ multiplex PCR; TCRdb has only the in-frame clones, and not every one. The sample comprises some 34,000 clones, approximately 95% of which are singletons, and approximately 1.7% rests with the top ten. Sequenced material: PBMCs. The source is a man in his forties with colorectal cancer.

This chain joins TRBV7-8 and TRBJ1-1; possible D gene TRBD1, 5 bases. Germline V gene lookup returns CDR1 SGHVS and CDR2 FQNEAQ. V gave up 5 bases and J gave up 0 bases, with 13 bases separating them. This CDR3 is 15 amino acids long. For the CDR3, the DNA is TGTGCCAGCAGCATCACGGGACCCTTGAACACTGAAGCTTTCTTT. Translation gives CASSITGPLNTEAFF. Full variable domain (rest looked up from reference TRBV7-8 and TRBJ1-1): GAGVSQSPRYKVAKRGQDVALRCDPISGHVSLFWYQQALGQGPEFLTYFQNEAQLDKSGLPSDRFFAERPEGSVSTLKIQRTQQEDSAVYLCASSITGPLNTEAFFGQGTRLTVV.

J is TRBJ1-5 and V is TRBV24-1, with 7 nucleotides matching TRBD1. The CDR3 contains 15 residues. Germline V lookup: CDR1 KGHDR, CDR2 SFDVKD. Trimming at V came to 4 bases and at J to 2 bases, leaving 4 bases not matched to a gene. The CDR3 coding sequence is TGTGCCACCAGTGACCACAGGGGCGGCAATCAGCCCCAGCATTTT. Its protein product is CATSDHRGGNQPQHF.

This rearrangement joins TRBV4-2 to TRBJ1-2; D unclear. The germline V gene has CDR1 LGHNA and CDR2 YNFKEQ. Trimming left V 0 bases short and J 5 bases short, with 4 bases between. CDR3 size: 12 residues. CDR3 protein: CASSQDAYGYTF. CDR3 DNA: TGTGCCAGCAGCCAAGATGCATATGGCTACACCTTC.

The rearrangement joins TRBV5-1 to TRBJ1-2, with 7 bases fitting TRBD1. Germline lookup yields CDR1 SGHRS and CDR2 YFSETQ. V was pared by 6 bases and J by 12 bases, with 14 bases of the junction left unmatched. The CDR3 sequence is 13 residues long. In DNA form, the CDR3 reads TGCGCCAGCAAGCAAACAGGGGACGGAACCCACACCTTC. Translating gives CASKQTGDGTHTF.

A single count supports this clone. Here the CDR3 DNA reads TGTGCCAGCAGCCAAAATCGGGACAGGGGGTCTGCTGGCTACACCTTC. This encodes CASSQNRDRGSAGYTF. The chain joins TRBV3-1 (or the pseudogene TRBV3-2) to TRBJ1-2; TRBD1 aligns across 11 bases. Germline V gene sequence: CDR1 LGHDT, CDR2 YNNKEL (reference sequence). V lost 2 bases and J lost 7; bases outside the gene matches: 9. The CDR3 has 16 residues.

Concerning this clone: Sequence at one end of the junction differs from germline and may be a read error. The rearrangement links TRBV2 to TRBJ2-1, with D possibly being TRBD2 (5 bases). The CDR3 is made up of 11 amino acids. The V gene's germline CDR1 is SNHLY and CDR2 FYNNEI. CDR3 bases: TGTGCCAGCAGTGATCGGGGTATCAAGCTCTTC. Translated, it gives CASSDRGIKLF.

The chain uses TRBV5-1 and TRBJ2-2; 9 bases fit TRBD1. The CDR3 runs 17 residues. Germline CDR1 is SGHRS and CDR2 is YFSETQ. The V segment lost 1 base and the J segment 5 bases; nucleotides outside the gene matches: 9. The CDR3 sequence is CASSLQPLTGGTGELFF. The CDR3 DNA reads as TGCGCCAGCAGCTTGCAGCCACTGACAGGGGGAACCGGGGAGCTGTTTTTT.

The chain couples TRBV7-9 to TRBJ1-1, with 7 bases lining up with TRBD1. Germline V gene sequence: CDR1 SEHNR, CDR2 FQNEAQ (reference sequence). The CDR3 sequence is 15 residues long. V lost 1 base, J lost 4 bases, and 6 bases stayed unmatched. Written as DNA, the CDR3 is TGTGCCAGCAGCTTAGGAGACAGGGCTGGCACTGAAGCTTTCTTT. Amino acids: CASSLGDRAGTEAFF.

The V call is TRBV7-2, the J call TRBJ1-1; D might be TRBD1 (5 bases). Germline CDR1 SGHTA, CDR2 FQGNSA. V dropped 5 bases and J dropped 3 bases, with 10 bases sitting between them. The length of the CDR3 is 13 residues. This CDR3 is CASSLDSYTEAFF. In DNA form, the CDR3 reads TGTGCCAGCAGCCTCGACAGTTACACTGAAGCTTTCTTT.

This rearrangement joins TRBV19 to TRBJ1-3; possibly TRBD1 for D (5 bases). Trimming shortened V by 7 bases and J by 0 bases, and 16 bases separated the two germline ends. Germline loops: CDR1 LNHDA, CDR2 SQIVND (reference sequence). CDR3 length: 16 amino acids. The DNA for the CDR3 is TGTGCCAGTACCGCAGGGAGACGGAACTCTGGAAACACCATATATTTT. Its translation is CASTAGRRNSGNTIYF.

The gene calls are TRBV5-5 and TRBJ1-2; D is possibly TRBD1 (6 bases). V dropped 0 bases and J dropped 2 bases, with 11 bases sitting between them. The CDR3 contains 15 residues. Germline V CDR1 and CDR2: SGHKS, YYEKEE (reference sequence). The CDR3 nucleotides read TGTGCCAGCAGCTTGGGAAGCAGGGGAAACTATGGCTACACCTTC. Translated, it gives CASSLGSRGNYGYTF.

The V gene is TRBV5-1, the J gene TRBJ1-5; D unclear. There are 13 residues in the CDR3. Germline lookup yields CDR1 SGHRS and CDR2 YFSETQ. V lost 1 base and J lost 5, with 7 bases in between. CDR3 sequence: CASSLMGYQPQHF. CDR3 DNA: TGCGCCAGCAGCTTGATGGGGTATCAGCCCCAGCATTTT. Filled out from reference TRBV5-1 and TRBJ1-5, the complete variable domain reads KAGVTQTPRYLIKTRGQQVTLSCSPISGHRSVSWYQQTPGQGLQFLFEYFSETQRNKGNFPGRFSGRQFSNSRSEMNVSTLELGDSALYLCASSLMGYQPQHFGDGTRLSIL.

In its sample, this clone was seen once. In DNA form, the CDR3 reads TGTGCCAGCAGCCCCGGGATTGAAGCTTTCTTT. Protein sequence: CASSPGIEAFF. The chain combines TRBV7-9 with TRBJ1-1; no clear D. The CDR3 has 11 amino acids. V lost 5 bases to trimming and J lost 7 bases, with 8 bases between them. Germline CDR1 reads SEHNR; CDR2 reads FQNEAQ (reference sequence).

This chain links TRBV2 with TRBJ1-4, with 10 bases lining up with TRBD1. This CDR3 contains 15 residues. Per germline, CDR1 SNHLY and CDR2 FYNNEI. Trimming removed 1 base from V and 11 bases from J; junction bases left unmatched: 7. Here the CDR3 DNA reads TGTGCCAGCAGTGAAGTTAGGGGACAGGGGCTTAAACTGTTTTTT. This encodes CASSEVRGQGLKLFF.

V gene TRBV7-2 combines with J gene TRBJ1-1, with 7 bases lining up with TRBD1. V shed 4 bases and J 1 base; nucleotides not matched to a gene: 3. Per germline, CDR1 SGHTA and CDR2 FQGNSA. There are 14 residues in the CDR3. CDR3 DNA sequence: TGTGCCAGCAGCTCAGGGGGTTGGAACACTGAAGCTTTCTTT. Translating gives CASSSGGWNTEAFF.

This chain connects TRBV5-1 to TRBJ1-1; maybe TRBD1 (5 bases). Trimming pared 8 bases from V and 1 base from J, leaving 12 bases between. This CDR3 comprises 13 residues. Germline V gene lookup returns CDR1 SGHRS and CDR2 YFSETQ. The CDR3 coding sequence is TGCGCCAGTACAAGGGGAGGGAACACTGAAGCTTTCTTT. Translation gives CASTRGGNTEAFF.

A single count supports this clone. The gene calls are TRBV7-3 and TRBJ1-6; 8 nucleotides align to TRBD1. The germline V gene encodes CDR1 SGHTA and CDR2 FQGTGA. With V trimmed by 5 bases and J by 7 bases, 7 bases remained unmatched. The CDR3 extends over 15 amino acids. The CDR3 sequence: CASSPNDRGNSPLHF. CDR3 nucleotide sequence: TGTGCCAGCAGCCCGAACGACAGGGGCAATTCACCCCTCCACTTT. Using reference TRBV7-3 and TRBJ1-6 for the parts outside the CDR3, the full variable domain is GAGVSQTPSNKVTEKGKYVELRCDPISGHTALYWYRQSLGQGPEFLIYFQGTGAADDSGLPNDRFFAVRPEGSVSTLKIQRTERGDSAVYLCASSPNDRGNSPLHFGNGTRLTVT.

The chain employs TRBV27 and TRBJ1-2; D may be TRBD1 (6 bases). V was trimmed by 1 base and J by 3 bases, leaving 6 bases between them. CDR1 and CDR2 (germline): MNHEY, SMNVEV (reference sequence). This CDR3 contains 13 residues. CDR3 bases: TGTGCCAGCAGTTTATGGGGGCACTATGGCTACACCTTC. This sequence encodes CASSLWGHYGYTF.

The chain couples TRBV6-2 or TRBV6-3 to TRBJ1-5; D is unclear. Germline CDR1 and CDR2: MNHEY and SVGEGT. Trimming cost V 0 bases and J 7 bases, with 7 bases left between them. There are 13 residues in the CDR3. DNA of the CDR3: TGTGCCAGCAGTTACTCTGACCTACAGCCCCAGCATTTT. Residues: CASSYSDLQPQHF.

The genes are TRBV12-3 or TRBV12-4 and TRBJ1-1; D is uncertain. This CDR3 is 10 amino acids long. Trimming pared 7 bases from V and 4 bases from J, leaving 4 bases between. Here the CDR3 DNA reads TGTGCCAGCATGCTCACTGAAGCTTTCTTT. Protein sequence: CASMLTEAFF.